This entry describes one TCR beta chain. One junction end does not reproduce the germline sequence, and a read error may be involved. Using immunoSEQ multiplex PCR, the repertoire was profiled, and TCRdb retains in-frame clones only, with some absent. The sample records around 250,000 clones, 80% to 90% being singletons. The data originate from a study of blood T cell repertoires in COVID-19. Sequencing was done on a sample of PBMCs or T cells enriched from blood (not recorded which). This clonotype was obtained from a man aged 18 to 29 who had recovered from COVID-19.

The CDR3 sequence is CAWSVDWGAVSIF. The CDR3 DNA is TGTGCCTGGAGTGTAGATTGGGGCGCGGTAAGCATCTTC. The chain is built from TRBV30 and TRBJ1-2, with D tentatively TRBD1 (5 bases). This CDR3 has 13 residues. Germline V CDR1 and CDR2: GTSNPN, SVGIG (reference sequence).